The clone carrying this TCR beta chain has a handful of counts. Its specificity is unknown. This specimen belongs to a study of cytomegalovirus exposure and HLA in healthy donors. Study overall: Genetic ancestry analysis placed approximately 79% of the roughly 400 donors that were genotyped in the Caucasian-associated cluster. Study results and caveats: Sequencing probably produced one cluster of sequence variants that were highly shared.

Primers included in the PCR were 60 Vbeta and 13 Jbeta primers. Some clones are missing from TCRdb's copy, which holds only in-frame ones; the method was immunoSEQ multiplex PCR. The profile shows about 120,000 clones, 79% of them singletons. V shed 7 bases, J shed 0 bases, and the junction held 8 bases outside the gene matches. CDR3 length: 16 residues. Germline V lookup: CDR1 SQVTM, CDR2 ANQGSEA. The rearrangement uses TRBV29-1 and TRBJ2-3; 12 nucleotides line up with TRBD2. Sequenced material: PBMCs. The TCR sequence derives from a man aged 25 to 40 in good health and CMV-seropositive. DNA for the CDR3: TGCAGCGCCCCGGATCTAGCGGGGGGGAGCACAGATACGCAGTATTTT. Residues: CSAPDLAGGSTDTQYF.